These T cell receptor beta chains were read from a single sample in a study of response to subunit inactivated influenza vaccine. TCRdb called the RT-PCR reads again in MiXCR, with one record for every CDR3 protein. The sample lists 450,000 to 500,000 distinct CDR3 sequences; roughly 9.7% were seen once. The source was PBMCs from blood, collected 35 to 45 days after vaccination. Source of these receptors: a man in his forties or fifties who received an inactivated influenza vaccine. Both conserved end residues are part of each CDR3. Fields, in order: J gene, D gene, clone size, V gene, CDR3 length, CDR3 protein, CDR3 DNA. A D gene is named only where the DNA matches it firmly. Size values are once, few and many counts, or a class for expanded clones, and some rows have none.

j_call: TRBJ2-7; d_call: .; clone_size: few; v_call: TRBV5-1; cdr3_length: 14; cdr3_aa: CASSLGGLSYEQYF; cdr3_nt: TGCGCCAGCAGCTTGGGGGGTCTTTCTTACGAGCAGTACTTC
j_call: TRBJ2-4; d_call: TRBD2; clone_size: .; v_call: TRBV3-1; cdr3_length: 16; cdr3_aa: CASSQVGGGPKNIQYF; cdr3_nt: TGTGCCAGCAGCCAAGTGGGCGGGGGGCCCAAAAACATTCAGTACTTC
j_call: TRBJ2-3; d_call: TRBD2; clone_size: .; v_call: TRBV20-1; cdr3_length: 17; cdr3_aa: CSAFSQVSGGYTDTQYF; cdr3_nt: TGCAGTGCTTTCTCCCAAGTTAGCGGGGGGTACACAGATACGCAGTATTTT
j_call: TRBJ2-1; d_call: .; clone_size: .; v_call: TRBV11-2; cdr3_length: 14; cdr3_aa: CASSLPSAYNEQFF; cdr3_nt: TGTGCCAGCAGCTTACCTAGCGCATACAATGAGCAGTTCTTC
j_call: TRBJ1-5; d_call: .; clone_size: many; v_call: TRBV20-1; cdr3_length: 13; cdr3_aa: CSASDRSGQPQHF; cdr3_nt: TGCAGTGCTTCTGACAGGTCCGGGCAGCCCCAGCATTTT
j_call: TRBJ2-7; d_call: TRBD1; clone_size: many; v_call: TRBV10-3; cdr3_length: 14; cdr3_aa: CAIRDPGQGNEQYF; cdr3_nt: TGTGCCATCAGGGATCCGGGACAGGGTAACGAGCAGTACTTC
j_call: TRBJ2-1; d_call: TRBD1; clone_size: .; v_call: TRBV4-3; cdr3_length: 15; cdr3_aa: CASSQAWTGVNEQFF; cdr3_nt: TGCGCCAGCAGCCAAGCCTGGACAGGGGTAAATGAGCAGTTCTTC
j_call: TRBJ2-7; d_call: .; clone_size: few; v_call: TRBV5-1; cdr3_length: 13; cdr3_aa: CASSLVTPYEQYF; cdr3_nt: TGCGCCAGCAGCTTGGTAACTCCCTACGAGCAGTACTTC
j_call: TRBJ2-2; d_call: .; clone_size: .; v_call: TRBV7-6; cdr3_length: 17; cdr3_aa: CASSLEATLRQSGELFF; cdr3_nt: TGTGCCAGCAGCTTAGAAGCTACCCTCCGACAGTCCGGGGAGCTGTTTTTT
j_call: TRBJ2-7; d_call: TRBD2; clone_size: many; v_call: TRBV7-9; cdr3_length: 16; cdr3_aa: CASSFGLTSGTYEQYF; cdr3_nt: TGTGCCAGCAGCTTTGGTTTAACTAGCGGGACATACGAGCAGTACTTC
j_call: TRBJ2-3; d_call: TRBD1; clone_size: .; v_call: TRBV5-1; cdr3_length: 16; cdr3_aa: CASSLNRGQNTDTQYF; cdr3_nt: TGCGCCAGCAGCCTAAACAGGGGGCAGAACACAGATACGCAGTATTTT
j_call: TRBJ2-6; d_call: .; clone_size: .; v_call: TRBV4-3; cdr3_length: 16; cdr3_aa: CASSRTVSSGANVLTF; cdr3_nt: TGCGCCAGCAGCCGGACTGTCAGCTCTGGGGCCAACGTCCTGACTTTC
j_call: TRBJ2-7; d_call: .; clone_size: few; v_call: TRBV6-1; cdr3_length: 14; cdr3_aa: CASSEGLPAYEQYF; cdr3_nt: TGTGCCAGCAGTGAAGGACTGCCCGCCTACGAGCAGTACTTC
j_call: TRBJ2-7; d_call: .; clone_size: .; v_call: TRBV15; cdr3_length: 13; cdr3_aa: CATSRPGVYEQYF; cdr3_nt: TGTGCCACCAGCAGACCGGGAGTTTACGAGCAGTACTTC
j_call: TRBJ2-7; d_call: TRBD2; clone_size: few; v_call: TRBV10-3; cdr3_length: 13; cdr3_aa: CAARLAESYEQYF; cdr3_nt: TGTGCCGCCAGACTAGCGGAGTCCTACGAGCAGTACTTC
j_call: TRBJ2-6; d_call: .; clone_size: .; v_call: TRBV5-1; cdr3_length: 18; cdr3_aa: CASSLDGTPGSGANVLTF; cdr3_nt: TGCGCCAGCAGCTTGGACGGGACGCCTGGCTCTGGGGCCAACGTCCTGACTTTC
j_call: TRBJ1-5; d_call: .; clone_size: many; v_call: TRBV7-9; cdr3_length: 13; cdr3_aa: CASSLGTDQPQHF; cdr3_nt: TGTGCCAGCAGCTTAGGGACAGATCAGCCCCAGCATTTT
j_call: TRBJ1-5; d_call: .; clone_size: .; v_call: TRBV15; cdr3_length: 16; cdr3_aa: CATSRAGAGGNQPQHF; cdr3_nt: TGTGCCACCAGCAGAGCTGGGGCGGGGGGGAATCAGCCCCAGCATTTT
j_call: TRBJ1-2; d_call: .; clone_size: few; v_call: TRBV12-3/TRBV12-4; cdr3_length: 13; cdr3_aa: CASSTSQDYGYTF; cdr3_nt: TGTGCCAGCAGTACTTCACAAGACTATGGCTACACCTTC
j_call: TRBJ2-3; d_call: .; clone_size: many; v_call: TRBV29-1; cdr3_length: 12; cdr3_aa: CSVEFGTNTQYF; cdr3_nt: TGCAGCGTTGAGTTTGGGACAAATACGCAGTATTTT
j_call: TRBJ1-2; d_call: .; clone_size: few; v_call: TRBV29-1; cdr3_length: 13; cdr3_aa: CSVVEPTNYGYTF; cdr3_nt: TGCAGCGTTGTCGAGCCTACTAACTATGGCTACACCTTC
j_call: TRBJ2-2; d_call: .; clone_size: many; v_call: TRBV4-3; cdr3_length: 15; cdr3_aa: CASSQEEGNTGELFF; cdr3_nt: TGCGCCAGCAGCCAAGAAGAGGGGAACACCGGGGAGCTGTTTTTT
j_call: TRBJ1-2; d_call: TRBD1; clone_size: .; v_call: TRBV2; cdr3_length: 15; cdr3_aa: CASKLMEDRGQGYTF; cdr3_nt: TGTGCCAGCAAACTAATGGAGGACAGGGGGCAAGGCTACACCTTC
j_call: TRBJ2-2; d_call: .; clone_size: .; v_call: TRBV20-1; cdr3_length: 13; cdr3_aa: CSAKGSGTGELFF; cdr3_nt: TGCAGTGCTAAAGGGAGTGGCACCGGGGAGCTGTTTTTT
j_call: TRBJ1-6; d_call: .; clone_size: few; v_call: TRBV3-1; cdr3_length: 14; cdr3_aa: CASSQVAENSPLHF; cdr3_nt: TGTGCCAGCAGCCAAGTGGCAGAGAATTCACCCCTCCACTTT
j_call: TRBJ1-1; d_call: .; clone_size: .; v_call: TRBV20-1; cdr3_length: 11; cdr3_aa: CSARGLGEAFF; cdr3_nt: TGCAGTGCTAGGGGGCTGGGGGAGGCTTTCTTT
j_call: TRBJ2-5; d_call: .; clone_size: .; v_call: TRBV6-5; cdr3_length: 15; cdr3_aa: CASSYYRGNQETQYF; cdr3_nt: TGTGCCAGCAGTTACTACCGGGGGAATCAAGAGACCCAGTACTTC
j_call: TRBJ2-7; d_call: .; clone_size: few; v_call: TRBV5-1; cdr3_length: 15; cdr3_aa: CASAEGELSSYEQYF; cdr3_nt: TGCGCCAGTGCCGAGGGGGAGCTTAGCTCCTACGAGCAGTACTTC